This TCR beta chain came from a study of cytomegalovirus exposure and HLA in healthy donors. Germline lookup yields CDR1 ENHRY and CDR2 SYGVKD. Trimming took 4 bases from V and 0 from J; bases not matched to a gene: 9. The CDR3 sequence is 18 residues long. Vbeta (60) and Jbeta (13) primers were used in the PCR. The assay was immunoSEQ multiplex PCR, and TCRdb's table has in-frame clones only and misses some. The sample has 150,000 or so clones, less than 10% seen once. Sequencing was performed on PBMCs. The chain employs TRBV10-3 and TRBJ2-6; 7 positions agree with TRBD1. The TCR sequence derives from a man in his forties or fifties in good health and CMV-seronegative. The DNA of the CDR3 is TGTGCCATCAGTGGAGGGACAGACATTTTCTCTGGGGCCAACGTCCTGACTTTC. Translating it yields CAISGGTDIFSGANVLTF.